One and the same sample provided the 30 T cell receptor beta chains below, sequenced in a study of blood T cell repertoires in COVID-19. Libraries were prepared by immunoSEQ multiplex PCR; TCRdb keeps only in-frame clonotypes and omits some of them. Here the sample spans fewer than 60,000 clones, 75% to 90% being singletons. The sequenced material came from peripheral blood. These receptors came from a human donor with active COVID-19. The donor label of this sample is uncertain.

The chain combines TRBV5-4 with TRBJ1-1; 8 bases agree with TRBD1. V was clipped by 4 bases and J by 0 bases; unmatched bases: 14. The CDR3 extends over 18 amino acids. The germline CDR1 and CDR2 sequences are SGHNT and YYREEE (reference sequence). The CDR3, as DNA: TGTGCCAGCAGCCGACTGGCCCAAAGACAGGGGATGAACACTGAAGCTTTCTTT. Translated: CASSRLAQRQGMNTEAFF.

The rearrangement joins TRBV7-2 to TRBJ1-5; D gene ambiguous. Germline V gene lookup returns CDR1 SGHTA and CDR2 FQGNSA. The CDR3 has 14 residues. V was cut by 7 bases and J by 1 base, with 11 bases left in between. The CDR3 protein is CASTVGPSNQPQHF. The CDR3 DNA sequence: TGTGCCAGCACCGTGGGCCCGAGCAATCAGCCCCAGCATTTT.

There are a few counts of this clone. The V gene is TRBV7-3, the J gene TRBJ1-1; D is possibly TRBD1 (6 bases). The germline CDR1 and CDR2 sequences are SGHTA and FQGTGA. CDR3 length: 13 residues. Trimming took 4 bases from V and 5 from J, leaving 11 bases between them. CDR3 DNA sequence: TGTGCCAGCAGCTCAGGGGTTGGGACTGAAGCTTTCTTT. Its translation: CASSSGVGTEAFF.

This CDR3 is CASSKWGSPSSHYEQYF. The CDR3 coding sequence is TGTGCCAGCAGCAAATGGGGCAGTCCTAGTTCCCACTACGAGCAGTACTTC. The V and J genes are TRBV21-1 and TRBJ2-7; TRBD1, as called in the table, went unchecked against the DNA. TRBV21-1 counts as a pseudogene. This CDR3 spans 17 amino acids.

The chain combines TRBV9 with TRBJ2-3, with 9 positions matching TRBD2. There are 16 residues in the CDR3. Germline lookup yields CDR1 SGDLS and CDR2 YYNGEE. The V segment lost 4 bases and the J segment 5 bases; nucleotides outside the gene matches: 11. CDR3 DNA: TGTGCCAGCAGCCTAATGGGCGGGAGGGCTGGAGATACGCAGTATTTT. This codes for CASSLMGGRAGDTQYF.

The CDR3 bases are TGTGCCAGCAGTGCCCAGGGTGGCGGTTTCTTGCCTGAAGCTTTCTTT. This gives the protein CASSAQGGGFLPEAFF. The chain uses TRBV6-1 and TRBJ1-1, with a weak D call TRBD1 (5 bases). Germline V gene lookup returns CDR1 MNHNS and CDR2 SASEGT. V was shortened by 4 bases and J by 6 bases, with 21 bases between the two germline ends. The CDR3 is made up of 16 amino acids.

The chain employs TRBV7-8 and TRBJ2-7; 13 nucleotides match TRBD2. Germline CDR1 reads SGHVS; CDR2 reads FQNEAQ. Germline trimming cut 5 bases from V and 5 bases from J; bases unmatched to any gene: 21. The CDR3 spans 20 residues. The CDR3 is CASSLRSGPTSGRARNEQYF. DNA for the CDR3: TGTGCCAGCAGCCTAAGGTCAGGCCCCACTAGCGGGAGGGCGAGGAACGAGCAGTACTTC.

V usage is TRBV5-1 and J usage is TRBJ2-1; a possible D gene is TRBD2 (5 bases). Trimming removed 2 bases at V and 5 bases at J, with 11 bases between. CDR1 is SGHRS and CDR2 is YFSETQ in the germline V gene. The CDR3 runs to 14 residues. The DNA of the CDR3 is TGCGCCAGCAGCTTTCCGGGGAGAGACAATGAGCAGTTCTTC. Amino acids: CASSFPGRDNEQFF.

CDR3 nucleotides: TGTGCCAGCAGCCAAGGGCTTTACACAGATACGCAGTATTTT. It yields the protein CASSQGLYTDTQYF. This sequence joins TRBV3-1 (or the pseudogene TRBV3-2) and TRBJ2-3; D is uncertain. V was pared by 1 base and J by 2 bases, with 7 bases between. Germline CDR1 and CDR2: LGHDT and YNNKEL (reference sequence). The CDR3 sequence is 14 residues long.

This chain joins TRBV7-3 and TRBJ2-1; 8 bases fit TRBD1. There are 17 residues in the CDR3. Germline V CDR1 and CDR2: SGHTA, FQGTGA. Germline trimming cut 3 bases from V and 1 base from J; bases unmatched to any gene: 8. This CDR3 reads CASSFPAGGQSYNEQFF. The DNA of the CDR3 is TGTGCCAGCAGCTTTCCTGCAGGGGGCCAGTCCTACAATGAGCAGTTCTTC.

The chain employs TRBV4-3 and TRBJ2-3, with D unresolved. From germline, CDR1 is LGHNA and CDR2 YSLEER. V lost 0 bases to trimming and J lost 4 bases, with 14 bases between them. This CDR3 has 16 residues. CDR3 sequence reads: CASSQDPLPEADTQYF. As DNA, the CDR3 is TGCGCCAGCAGCCAAGACCCCCTCCCAGAGGCAGATACGCAGTATTTT.

V gene TRBV5-4 combines with J gene TRBJ1-2; 8 positions agree with TRBD1. Germline-derived CDR1 and CDR2 are SGHNT and YYREEE (reference sequence). The length of the CDR3 is 13 residues. Trimming cost V 4 bases and J 6 bases; bases outside gene matches: 5. This CDR3 reads CASSQGARDGYTF. In nucleotides, the CDR3 is TGTGCCAGCAGCCAGGGGGCGCGGGATGGCTACACCTTC.

This clone was counted once. V and J are TRBV19 and TRBJ1-5; 11 bases are shared with TRBD1. V lost 4 bases to trimming and J lost 7 bases; unmatched junction nucleotides: 6. Germline CDR1 is LNHDA and CDR2 is SQIVND (reference sequence). The CDR3 contains 15 residues. CDR3 region: CASSTGQGAWQPQHF. The CDR3 DNA is TGTGCCAGTAGTACCGGACAGGGGGCTTGGCAGCCCCAGCATTTT.

V gene TRBV9 combines with J gene TRBJ2-6; D remains ambiguous. Per the germline V gene, CDR1 is SGDLS and CDR2 is YYNGEE. CDR3 length: 15 amino acids. V lost 0 bases, J lost 4 bases, and 8 bases lay in between. CDR3 protein: CASSVGATGANVLTF. For the CDR3, the DNA is TGTGCCAGCAGCGTAGGGGCAACCGGGGCCAACGTCCTGACTTTC.

In its sample, this clone was seen a few times. The rearrangement joins TRBV20-1 to TRBJ1-2; the match to TRBD1 covers 7 bases. The germline V gene has CDR1 DFQATT and CDR2 SNEGSKA (reference sequence). V shed 3 bases and J 9 bases; nucleotides not matched to a gene: 7. CDR3 length: 12 amino acids. Here the CDR3 reads CSASKGGRSYTF. As DNA, the CDR3 is TGCAGTGCTAGTAAAGGGGGCAGAAGCTACACCTTC.

The genes are TRBV2 and TRBJ1-4; 7 bases match TRBD1. The V gene's germline CDR1 is SNHLY and CDR2 FYNNEI. CDR3 size: 14 residues. Unmatched junction bases numbered 9, after V lost 6 bases and J lost 8 bases. The CDR3 reads CASRPRQGFEKLFF. The CDR3 DNA reads TGTGCCAGCAGGCCGAGACAGGGCTTCGAAAAACTGTTTTTT.

The rearrangement uses TRBV19 and TRBJ1-4; no reliable D call. The CDR3 loop spans 15 amino acids. Looked up from germline, CDR1 is LNHDA and CDR2 is SQIVND (reference sequence). V dropped 9 bases and J dropped 3 bases, with 17 bases sitting between them. The CDR3 DNA follows: TGTGCCAGCTCGGTGGTGCCAGAGGCTAATGAAAAACTGTTTTTT. Translating gives CASSVVPEANEKLFF.

This rearrangement joins TRBV5-1 to TRBJ1-2; TRBD1 aligns across 9 bases. With 4 bases clipped from V and 4 bases from J, the junction kept 5 bases outside the gene matches. CDR1 is SGHRS and CDR2 is YFSETQ in the germline V gene. The CDR3 spans 14 residues. The CDR3 is CASSGTTGGYGYTF. CDR3 sequence (DNA): TGCGCCAGCAGCGGAACGACAGGGGGCTATGGCTACACCTTC.

This chain links TRBV6-2 or TRBV6-3 with TRBJ2-7; 12 bases line up with TRBD2. The CDR3 length is 17 residues. The ends lost 6 bases at V and 0 bases at J; junction bases unmatched: 9. Germline values: CDR1 MNHEY, CDR2 SVGEGT. The CDR3 region is CASSPGLAGLSSYEQYF. DNA of the CDR3: TGTGCCAGCAGCCCAGGACTAGCGGGATTGAGCTCCTACGAGCAGTACTTC.

This chain joins TRBV3-1 (or the pseudogene TRBV3-2) and TRBJ1-2; the match to TRBD1 covers 7 bases. Germline-derived CDR1 and CDR2 are LGHDT and YNNKEL (reference sequence). V trimming: 5 bases; J trimming: 2 bases; junction bases outside the gene matches: 8. CDR3 size: 15 residues. CDR3 bases: TGTGCCAGCAGCGTACGCCTGACAGGGAACTATGGCTACACCTTC. This encodes CASSVRLTGNYGYTF.

The chain employs TRBV7-2 and TRBJ2-1; tentative D call: TRBD2 (5 bases). The length of the CDR3 is 13 residues. Trimming took 1 base from V and 6 from J, leaving 7 bases between them. Germline values: CDR1 SGHTA, CDR2 FQGNSA. The CDR3 sequence is CASSLGGSNEQFF. The DNA for the CDR3 is TGTGCCAGCAGCTTAGGAGGGTCCAATGAGCAGTTCTTC.

This clone was detected only a few times. This chain uses TRBV7-3 with TRBJ1-2; 9 nucleotides match TRBD1. Germline assignment: CDR1 SGHTA and CDR2 FQGTGA. Trimming at V came to 5 bases and at J to 0 bases, leaving 4 bases not matched to a gene. CDR3 length: 15 residues. As DNA, the CDR3 is TGTGCCAGCAGCCCTGGACAGGGGACTAACTATGGCTACACCTTC. Its translation: CASSPGQGTNYGYTF.

Here the CDR3 DNA reads TGTGCCAGCAGTTACGTCGCAGACTCTGGAAACACCATATATTTT. Its translation: CASSYVADSGNTIYF. This sequence joins TRBV6-6 and TRBJ1-3; D remains ambiguous. Germline lookup yields CDR1 MNHNY and CDR2 SVGAGI (reference sequence). The CDR3 contains 15 residues. Trimming pared 2 bases from V and 0 bases from J, leaving 8 bases between.

The rearrangement links TRBV7-9 to TRBJ1-2; D remains unclear. V lost 5 bases and J 3 bases, leaving 10 bases between the germline ends. The CDR3 totals 13 residues. Germline V gene sequence: CDR1 SEHNR, CDR2 FQNEAQ (reference sequence). The CDR3: CASSPLVDYGYTF. The CDR3 DNA reads as TGTGCCAGCAGCCCACTGGTAGACTATGGCTACACCTTC.

This chain joins TRBV7-9 and TRBJ2-3; the D gene is possibly TRBD2 (6 bases). CDR3 length: 16 residues. Germline CDR1 SEHNR, CDR2 FQNEAQ (reference sequence). Trimming removed 5 bases from V and 2 bases from J, with 17 bases in between. DNA for the CDR3: TGTGCCAGCAGCCGTTGGACTACCCGGGCCACAGATACGCAGTATTTT. Its translation: CASSRWTTRATDTQYF.

This clone came up once. The chain couples TRBV19 to TRBJ2-1, with TRBD1 as a possible D gene (6 bases). Germline assignment: CDR1 LNHDA and CDR2 SQIVND (reference sequence). The CDR3 has 12 amino acids. V dropped 3 bases and J dropped 11 bases, with 11 bases sitting between them. In DNA form, the CDR3 reads TGTGCCAGTAGTATTCTGGACAGCCAGCAGTTCTTC. Its protein product is CASSILDSQQFF.

This clone was recorded a few times. The chain recombines TRBV6-7 with TRBJ2-7, with 10 bases aligning to TRBD1. TRBV6-7 is recorded as an ORF, its role being uncertain. The CDR3 spans 17 residues. Germline trimming cut 9 bases from V and 2 bases from J; bases unmatched to any gene: 16. The CDR3 bases are TGTGCCAGACCATGGGCCTGGGGACAGGGGAACCCCTACGAGCAGTACTTC. Translation: CARPWAWGQGNPYEQYF.

This sequence joins TRBV3-1 (or the pseudogene TRBV3-2) and TRBJ2-5, with TRBD1 matching 7 bases. Germline V CDR1 and CDR2: LGHDT, YNNKEL (reference sequence). This CDR3 has 15 amino acids. With 1 base clipped from V and 5 bases from J, the junction kept 7 bases outside the gene matches. The CDR3 loop is CASSQGQGVGETQYF. CDR3 nucleotide sequence: TGTGCCAGCAGCCAAGGGCAGGGGGTAGGGGAGACCCAGTACTTC.

The chain has TRBV10-3 and TRBJ2-7, with D possibly TRBD1 on 5 matching bases. CDR3 length: 14 residues. Germline V gene lookup returns CDR1 ENHRY and CDR2 SYGVKD. V dropped 0 bases and J dropped 2 bases, with 8 bases sitting between them. The CDR3 DNA follows: TGTGCCATCAGTGAGTCGGGCAGGGCCTACGAGCAGTACTTC. Translated, it gives CAISESGRAYEQYF.

The genes are TRBV18 and TRBJ1-1; D unclear. The V gene lost 1 base and the J gene lost 1 base, with 10 bases spanning the gap. The germline V gene encodes CDR1 KGHSH and CDR2 LQKENI. The CDR3 contains 15 residues. CDR3 nucleotide sequence: TGTGCCAGCTCACCACGGAGAGAGCCGAACACTGAAGCTTTCTTT. Translated: CASSPRREPNTEAFF.